This TCR beta chain was profiled in a study of cytomegalovirus exposure and HLA in healthy donors. In the case of this clone: Its matching antigen is unknown.

The V gene's germline CDR1 is SGHVS and CDR2 FNYEAQ. Trimming took 6 bases from V and 6 from J; bases not matched to a gene: 5. CDR3 length: 13 amino acids. General study findings and limits: Common viral pathogens (according to a later analysis) appeared linked to several of the most significant clusters. Among the sequence variants, a highly shared cluster was likely an artifact of sequencing.

With 60 Vbeta and 13 Jbeta primers, the PCR was carried out. Using immunoSEQ multiplex PCR, the repertoire was profiled, and TCRdb retains in-frame clones only, with some absent. The sample lists 150,000 to 200,000 clones; approximately 80% were seen once. This clonotype was obtained from a woman younger than 35 in good health and CMV-seropositive. The V call is TRBV7-6, the J call TRBJ2-7, with 10 positions matching TRBD2. Sequencing input: PBMCs. DNA of the CDR3: TGTGCCAGCAGTAAGCGGGGGGGGAGCGAGCAGTACTTC. Its protein is CASSKRGGSEQYF.